This T cell receptor beta chain was obtained from a study of T-cell reconstitution after alpha-beta-depleted transplantation in children. Preparing the TCRbeta library involved the use of unique molecular identifiers. One entry per CDR3 protein results from TCRdb running MiXCR on the PCR reads. The sample shows roughly 3,800 distinct CDR3 sequences, 9.1% of them seen only once. This clonotype was seen ten or more times. Its cognate antigen is unknown. With 9 bases clipped from V and 2 bases from J, the junction kept 4 bases outside the gene matches. Germline V gene data show CDR1 as LGHDT and CDR2 as YNNKEL (reference sequence). This CDR3 contains 13 residues. Findings of the study overall: The main origin of T-cell counts and diversity one year after transplant was newly produced T cells. The high TCRbeta diversity at day 60 in some patients came from surviving recipient T cells and thymic progenitors. About two months after transplant, alpha-beta T cells reportedly came from several hundred expanded graft clones.

The chain is built from TRBV3-1 and TRBJ2-7; TRBD2 aligns across 10 bases. This receptor was obtained from a male patient between 2 and 9 years old who had a stem cell transplant for acute lymphoblastic leukemia, so the T cells may come from the graft donor. The sequencing here drew on PBMCs, mostly from graft donor cells, taken 180 days after TCRalphabeta/CD19-depleted stem cell transplant. Written as DNA, the CDR3 is TGTGCCAGTCGACTAGCGGGCACCTACGAGCAGTACTTC. It translates to CASRLAGTYEQYF.